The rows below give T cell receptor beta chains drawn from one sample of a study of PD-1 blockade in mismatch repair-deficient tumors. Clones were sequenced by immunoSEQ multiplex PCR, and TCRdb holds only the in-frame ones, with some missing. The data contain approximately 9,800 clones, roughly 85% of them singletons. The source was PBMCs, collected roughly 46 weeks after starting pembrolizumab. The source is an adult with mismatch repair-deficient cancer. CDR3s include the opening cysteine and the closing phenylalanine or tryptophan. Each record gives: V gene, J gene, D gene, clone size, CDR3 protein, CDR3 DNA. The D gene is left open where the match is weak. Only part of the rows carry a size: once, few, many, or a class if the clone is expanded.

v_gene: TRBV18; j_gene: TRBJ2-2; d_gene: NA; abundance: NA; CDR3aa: CASSPPSTVNTGELFF; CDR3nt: TGTGCCAGCTCACCACCGTCCACAGTAAACACCGGGGAGCTGTTTTTT
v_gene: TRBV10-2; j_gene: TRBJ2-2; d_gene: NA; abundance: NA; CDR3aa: CASSETRKGPGELFF; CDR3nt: TGCGCCAGCAGTGAGACCAGAAAGGGGCCCGGGGAGCTGTTTTTT
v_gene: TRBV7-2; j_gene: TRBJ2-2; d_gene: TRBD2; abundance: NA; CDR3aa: CASSKTSGTSTGELFF; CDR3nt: TGTGCCAGCAGCAAGACTAGCGGGACGAGTACCGGGGAGCTGTTTTTT
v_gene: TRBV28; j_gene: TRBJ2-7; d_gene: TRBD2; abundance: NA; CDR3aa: CASSYTGLAGVGYEQYF; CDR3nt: TGTGCCAGCAGTTACACGGGACTAGCGGGAGTTGGCTACGAGCAGTACTTC
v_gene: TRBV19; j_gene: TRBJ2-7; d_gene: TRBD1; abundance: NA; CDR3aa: CASSRTDRATHEQYF; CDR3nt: TGTGCCAGTAGCCGCACGGACAGGGCGACCCACGAGCAGTACTTC
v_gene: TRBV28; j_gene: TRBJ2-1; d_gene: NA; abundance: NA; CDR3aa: CASSWGGNSYNEQFF; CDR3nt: TGTGCCAGCAGTTGGGGCGGGAACTCCTACAATGAGCAGTTCTTC
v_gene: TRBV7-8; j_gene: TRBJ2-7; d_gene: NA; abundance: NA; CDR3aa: CASSLASSYEQYF; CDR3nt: TGTGCCAGCAGCTTAGCCAGCTCCTACGAGCAGTACTTC
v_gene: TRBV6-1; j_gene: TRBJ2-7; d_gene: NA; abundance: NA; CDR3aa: CASSEMADYEQYF; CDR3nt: TGTGCCAGCAGTGAAATGGCAGACTACGAGCAGTACTTC
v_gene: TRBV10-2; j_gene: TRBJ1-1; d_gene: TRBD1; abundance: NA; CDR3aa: CASGRGQESEAFF; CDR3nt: TGCGCCAGCGGACGAGGACAGGAGAGTGAAGCTTTCTTT
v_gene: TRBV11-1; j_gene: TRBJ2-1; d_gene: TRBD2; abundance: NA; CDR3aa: CASSLLRLAGISSYNEQFF; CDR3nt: TGTGCCAGCAGCTTACTACGGCTAGCGGGAATCAGCTCCTACAATGAGCAGTTCTTC
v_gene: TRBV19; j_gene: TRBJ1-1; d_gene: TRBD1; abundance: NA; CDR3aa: CASSVLDGSGGSTEAFF; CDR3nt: TGTGCCAGTAGTGTATTGGATGGGTCAGGGGGATCTACTGAAGCTTTCTTT
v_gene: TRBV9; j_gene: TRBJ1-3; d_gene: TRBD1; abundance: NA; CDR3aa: CASSAHRGGNTIYF; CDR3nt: TGTGCCAGCAGCGCTCACAGGGGGGGGAACACCATATATTTT
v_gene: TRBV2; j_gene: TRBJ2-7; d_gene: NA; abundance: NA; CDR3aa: CASSPGLAEYEQYF; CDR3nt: TGTGCCAGCAGCCCGGGACTGGCTGAATACGAGCAGTACTTC
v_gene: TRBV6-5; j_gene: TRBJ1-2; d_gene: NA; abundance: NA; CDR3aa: CASSDPAGTYGYTF; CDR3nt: TGTGCCAGCAGTGACCCGGCAGGAACCTATGGCTACACCTTC
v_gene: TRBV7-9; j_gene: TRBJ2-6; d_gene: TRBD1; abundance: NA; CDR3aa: CASSRLGQGAPGANVLTF; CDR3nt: TGTGCCAGCAGCCGCCTGGGACAGGGGGCGCCGGGGGCCAACGTCCTGACTTTC
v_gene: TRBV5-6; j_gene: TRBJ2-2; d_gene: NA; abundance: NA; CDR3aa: CASSLPFTGELFF; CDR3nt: TGTGCCAGCAGCTTGCCCTTCACCGGGGAGCTGTTTTTT
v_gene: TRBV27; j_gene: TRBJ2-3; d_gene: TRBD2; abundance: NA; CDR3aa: CASTLTPGLATDTQYF; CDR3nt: TGTGCCAGCACCCTCACCCCAGGACTAGCCACAGATACGCAGTATTTT
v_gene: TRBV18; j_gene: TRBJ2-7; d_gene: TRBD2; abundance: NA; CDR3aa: CASSPPSSGSPYEQYF; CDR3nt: TGTGCCAGCTCACCGCCATCTAGCGGGAGTCCCTACGAGCAGTACTTC
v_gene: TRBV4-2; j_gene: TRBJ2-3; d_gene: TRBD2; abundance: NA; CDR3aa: CASSQPGTNTDTQYF; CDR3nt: TGTGCCAGCAGCCAACCCGGGACTAACACAGATACGCAGTATTTT
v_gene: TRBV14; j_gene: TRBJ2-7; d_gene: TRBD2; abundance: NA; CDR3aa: CASSQVSGRPYEQYF; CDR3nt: TGTGCCAGCAGCCAAGTTAGCGGGAGACCCTACGAGCAGTACTTC
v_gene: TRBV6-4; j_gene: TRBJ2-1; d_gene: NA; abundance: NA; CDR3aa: CASSPGIDNEQFF; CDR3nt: TGTGCCAGCAGTCCAGGGATTGACAATGAGCAGTTCTTC
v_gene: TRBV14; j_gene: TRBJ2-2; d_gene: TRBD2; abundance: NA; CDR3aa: CASSPHLGLAGNTGELFF; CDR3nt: TGTGCCAGCAGCCCACACCTCGGACTAGCGGGTAACACCGGGGAGCTGTTTTTT
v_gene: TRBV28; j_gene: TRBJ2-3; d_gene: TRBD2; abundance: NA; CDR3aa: CASSLRTITSGISGGSTDTQYF; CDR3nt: TGTGCCAGCAGTTTAAGGACTATTACCTCCGGGATTAGCGGGGGTAGCACAGATACGCAGTATTTT
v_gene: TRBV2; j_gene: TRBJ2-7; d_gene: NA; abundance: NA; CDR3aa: CASSHSAGSSSYEQYF; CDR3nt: TGTGCCAGCAGTCATAGTGCAGGTTCGAGCTCCTACGAGCAGTACTTC
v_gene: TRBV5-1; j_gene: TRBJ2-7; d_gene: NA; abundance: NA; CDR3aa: CASSHIISSPGISYEQYF; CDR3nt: TGCGCCAGCAGCCATATCATCTCCTCTCCGGGAATCTCCTACGAGCAGTACTTC
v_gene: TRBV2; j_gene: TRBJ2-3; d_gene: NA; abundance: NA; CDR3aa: CASNRASSADTQYF; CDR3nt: TGTGCCAGCAACAGGGCTAGCAGCGCAGATACGCAGTATTTT
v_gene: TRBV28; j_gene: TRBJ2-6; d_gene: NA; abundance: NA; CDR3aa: CASRPNSSGANVLTF; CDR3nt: TGTGCCAGCAGGCCCAACAGCTCTGGGGCCAACGTCCTGACTTTC
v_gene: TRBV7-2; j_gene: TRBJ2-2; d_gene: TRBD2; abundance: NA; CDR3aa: CASLKGGLAGYTGELFF; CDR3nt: TGTGCCAGCTTAAAGGGGGGTCTAGCGGGATACACCGGGGAGCTGTTTTTT
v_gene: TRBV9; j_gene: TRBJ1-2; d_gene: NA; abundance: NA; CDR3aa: CASSVASQGNYGYTF; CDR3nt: TGTGCCAGCAGCGTAGCTTCACAGGGCAACTATGGCTACACCTTC
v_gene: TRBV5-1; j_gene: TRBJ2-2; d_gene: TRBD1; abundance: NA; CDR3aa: CASSLGTGSNTGELFF; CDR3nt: TGCGCCAGCAGCCTGGGGACAGGGTCGAACACCGGGGAGCTGTTTTTT
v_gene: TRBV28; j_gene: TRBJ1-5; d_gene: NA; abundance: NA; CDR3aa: CASNNGLGANKPQHF; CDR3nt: TGTGCCAGCAACAACGGCCTGGGGGCCAACAAACCCCAGCATTTT
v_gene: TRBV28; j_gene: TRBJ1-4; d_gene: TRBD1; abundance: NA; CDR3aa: CASRTGTGYAGVKLFF; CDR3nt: TGTGCCAGCAGGACCGGGACAGGTTACGCGGGAGTAAAACTGTTTTTT
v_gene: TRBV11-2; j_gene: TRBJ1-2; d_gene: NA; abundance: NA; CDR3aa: CASSLVAGGSGYTF; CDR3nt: TGTGCCAGCAGCTTAGTAGCGGGAGGTAGTGGCTACACCTTC
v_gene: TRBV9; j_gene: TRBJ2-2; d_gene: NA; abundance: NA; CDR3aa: CASSPTNTGELFF; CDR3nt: TGTGCCAGCAGCCCCACTAACACCGGGGAGCTGTTTTTT
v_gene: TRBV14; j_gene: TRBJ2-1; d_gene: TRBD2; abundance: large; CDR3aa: CASSQAGLGLFF; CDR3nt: TGTGCCAGCAGCCAAGCGGGACTAGGTCTGTTCTTC
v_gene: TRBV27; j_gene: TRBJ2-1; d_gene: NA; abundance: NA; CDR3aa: CASSSLYHNEQFF; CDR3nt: TGTGCCAGCAGTTCCTTATATCACAATGAGCAGTTCTTC
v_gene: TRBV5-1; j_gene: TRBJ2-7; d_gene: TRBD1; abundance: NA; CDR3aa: CASSPGTGGDEQYF; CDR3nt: TGCGCCAGCAGCCCTGGGACAGGGGGTGACGAGCAGTACTTC
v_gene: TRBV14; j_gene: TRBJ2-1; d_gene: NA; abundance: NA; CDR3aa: CASRSETLPTGAGGINEQFF; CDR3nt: TGTGCCAGCAGATCCGAAACCCTCCCAACGGGAGCGGGTGGAATCAATGAGCAGTTCTTC
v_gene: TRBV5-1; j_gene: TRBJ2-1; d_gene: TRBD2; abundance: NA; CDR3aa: CASSPGLANYNEQFF; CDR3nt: TGCGCCAGCAGCCCGGGACTAGCGAACTACAATGAGCAGTTCTTC
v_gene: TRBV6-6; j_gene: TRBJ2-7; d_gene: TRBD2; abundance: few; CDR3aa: CATSGTAYEQYF; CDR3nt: TGTGCGACTAGCGGGACTGCCTACGAGCAGTACTTC
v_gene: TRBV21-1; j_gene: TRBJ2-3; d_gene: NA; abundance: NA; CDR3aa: CASSKRRTGDTDTQYF; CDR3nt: TGTGCCAGCAGCAAACGAAGGACAGGGGACACAGATACGCAGTATTTT
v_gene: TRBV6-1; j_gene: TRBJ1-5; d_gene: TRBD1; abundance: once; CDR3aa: CASSGGTGFNQPQHF; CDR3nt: TGTGCCAGCAGTGGAGGGACAGGGTTTAATCAGCCCCAGCATTTT
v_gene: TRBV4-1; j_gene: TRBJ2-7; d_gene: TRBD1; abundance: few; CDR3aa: CASSLGTASSSYEQYF; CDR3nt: TGCGCCAGCAGCCTCGGGACAGCCTCTTCCTCCTACGAGCAGTACTTC
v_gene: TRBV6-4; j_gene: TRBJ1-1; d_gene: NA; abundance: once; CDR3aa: CASSRQVDTEAFF; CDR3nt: TGTGCCAGCAGTAGACAGGTTGACACTGAAGCTTTCTTT
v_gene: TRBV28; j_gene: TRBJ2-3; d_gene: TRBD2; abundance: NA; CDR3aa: CASSLGGSGRLDTQYF; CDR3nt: TGTGCCAGCAGTCTGGGTGGTAGCGGGAGATTAGATACGCAGTATTTT
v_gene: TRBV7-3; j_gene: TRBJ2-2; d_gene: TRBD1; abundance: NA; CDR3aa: CASSLTPGQGRTGELFF; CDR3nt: TGTGCCAGCAGCTTAACCCCGGGACAGGGGCGAACCGGGGAGCTGTTTTTT
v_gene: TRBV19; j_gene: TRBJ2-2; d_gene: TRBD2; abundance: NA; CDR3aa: CASSWRGDGELFF; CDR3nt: TGTGCCAGTAGTTGGCGGGGGGACGGGGAGCTGTTTTTT
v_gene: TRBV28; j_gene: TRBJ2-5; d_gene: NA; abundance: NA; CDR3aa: CASSLPQGARETQYF; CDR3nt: TGTGCCAGCAGTCTCCCCCAGGGCGCCAGGGAGACCCAGTACTTC
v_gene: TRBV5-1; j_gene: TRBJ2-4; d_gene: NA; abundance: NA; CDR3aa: CASRPSGVNIQYF; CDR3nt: TGCGCCAGCAGACCCTCGGGGGTAAACATTCAGTACTTC
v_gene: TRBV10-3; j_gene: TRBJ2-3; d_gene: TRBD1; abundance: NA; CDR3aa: CAISKTGGGSTDTQYF; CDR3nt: TGTGCCATCAGTAAAACAGGGGGTGGATCCACAGATACGCAGTATTTT
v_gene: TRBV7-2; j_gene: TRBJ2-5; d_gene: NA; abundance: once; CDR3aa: CASSLGGAVRTQYF; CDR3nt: TGTGCCAGCAGCTTAGGTGGTGCCGTCAGGACCCAGTACTTC
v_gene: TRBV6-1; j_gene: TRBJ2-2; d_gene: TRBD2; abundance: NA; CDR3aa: CASKGLAGRTGELFF; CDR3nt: TGTGCCAGCAAGGGACTAGCGGGAAGGACCGGGGAGCTGTTTTTT
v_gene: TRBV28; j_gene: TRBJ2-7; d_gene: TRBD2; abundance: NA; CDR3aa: CASSFGTSAPYEQYF; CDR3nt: TGTGCCAGCAGTTTCGGGACTAGCGCGCCCTACGAGCAGTACTTC
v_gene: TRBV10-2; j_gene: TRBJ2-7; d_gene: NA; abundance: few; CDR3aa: CASSESEGGPYEQYF; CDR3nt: TGCGCCAGCAGTGAGTCCGAGGGGGGGCCCTACGAGCAGTACTTC